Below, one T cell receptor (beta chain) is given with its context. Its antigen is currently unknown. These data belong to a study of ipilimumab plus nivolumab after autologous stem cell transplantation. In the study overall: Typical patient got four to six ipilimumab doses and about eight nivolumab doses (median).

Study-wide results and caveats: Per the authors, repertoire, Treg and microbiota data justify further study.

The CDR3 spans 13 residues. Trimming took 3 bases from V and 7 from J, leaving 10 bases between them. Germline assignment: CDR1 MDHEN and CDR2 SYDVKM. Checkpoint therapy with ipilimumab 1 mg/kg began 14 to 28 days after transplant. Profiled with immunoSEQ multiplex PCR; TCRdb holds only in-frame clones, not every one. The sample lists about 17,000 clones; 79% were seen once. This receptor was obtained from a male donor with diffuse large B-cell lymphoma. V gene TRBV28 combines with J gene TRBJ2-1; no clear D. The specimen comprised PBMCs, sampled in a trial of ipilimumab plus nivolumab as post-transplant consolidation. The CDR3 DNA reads TGTGCCAGCAGTTTCACACCGAAGAATGAGCAGTTCTTC. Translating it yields CASSFTPKNEQFF.